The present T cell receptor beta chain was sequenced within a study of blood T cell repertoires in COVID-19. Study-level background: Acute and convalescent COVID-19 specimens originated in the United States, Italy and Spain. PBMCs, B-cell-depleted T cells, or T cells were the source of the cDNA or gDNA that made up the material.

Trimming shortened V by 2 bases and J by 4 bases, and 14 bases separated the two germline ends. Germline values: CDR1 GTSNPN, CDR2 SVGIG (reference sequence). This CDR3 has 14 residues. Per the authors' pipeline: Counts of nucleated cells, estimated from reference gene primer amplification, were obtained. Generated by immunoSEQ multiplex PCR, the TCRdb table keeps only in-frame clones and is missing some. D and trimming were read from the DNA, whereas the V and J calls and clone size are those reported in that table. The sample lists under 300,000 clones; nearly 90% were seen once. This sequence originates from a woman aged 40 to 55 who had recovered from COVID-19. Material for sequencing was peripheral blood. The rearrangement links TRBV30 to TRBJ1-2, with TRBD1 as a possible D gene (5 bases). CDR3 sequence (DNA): TGTGCCTGGAGTACCACAGGTTGGAGCTATGGCTACACCTTC. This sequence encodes CAWSTTGWSYGYTF.